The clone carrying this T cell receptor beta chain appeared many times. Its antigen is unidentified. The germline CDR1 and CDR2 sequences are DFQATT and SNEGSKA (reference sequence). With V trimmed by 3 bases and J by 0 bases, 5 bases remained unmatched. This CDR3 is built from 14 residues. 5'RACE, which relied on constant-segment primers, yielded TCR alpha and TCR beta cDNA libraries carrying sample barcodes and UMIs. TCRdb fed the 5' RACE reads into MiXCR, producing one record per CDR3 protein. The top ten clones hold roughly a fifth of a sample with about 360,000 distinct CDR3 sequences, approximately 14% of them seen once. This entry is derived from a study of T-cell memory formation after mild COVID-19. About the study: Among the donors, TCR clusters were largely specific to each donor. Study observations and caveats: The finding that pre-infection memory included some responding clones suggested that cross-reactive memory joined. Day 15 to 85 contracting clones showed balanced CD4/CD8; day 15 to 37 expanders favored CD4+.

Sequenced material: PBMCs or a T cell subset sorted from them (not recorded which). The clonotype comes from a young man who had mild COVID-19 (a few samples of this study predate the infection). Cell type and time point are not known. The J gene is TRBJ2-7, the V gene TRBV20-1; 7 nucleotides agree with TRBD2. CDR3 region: CSARSSGDSYEQYF. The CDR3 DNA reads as TGCAGTGCTAGGTCGAGCGGGGACTCCTACGAGCAGTACTTC.